This record covers a single T cell receptor beta chain. The sample holds many counts of this clonotype. Its specific antigen is unknown. Per-nucleotide qualities are absent, and no much larger clonotype sits a single base away. The sample is drawn from a study of early T cells in non-severe SARS-CoV-2 infection (dated by TCRdb to the early 2020s). With regard to the full study: Because TCR sequencing relied on bulk RNA taken from unsorted whole blood, pairing of alpha and beta chains was not possible.

Library preparation employed 5' RACE. The listed sequencing device is NextSeq 500. In the TCR library protocol, unique molecular identifiers were attached to individual cDNA molecules to correct for PCR bias and sequencing error. Both TCR alpha and beta chains were sequenced, and tight co-correlation was observed between alpha and beta sequence abundances in each sample. In the source study's methods: V gene, J gene and CDR3 annotation of TCR sequences was performed with Decombinator V4. Expanded TCRs were defined as changing significantly between any two time points under a Poisson model with p below 0.0001. TCR abundances were normalised to the total number of TCRs sequenced per sample and expressed as counts per million. TRAV1-2 paired with TRAJ12, TRAJ20 or TRAJ33 defined MAIT TCRs, while TRAV10 paired with TRAJ18 defined iNKT TCRs. VDJdb, accessed 1 November 2021, was searched for CMV, EBV and SARS-CoV-2 annotated TCRs, excluding TCRs annotated for multiple antigens. The raw public data were reprocessed by TCRdb itself: fastp quality trimming at Q25, MiXCR clonotype calling, in-frame beta chains only. Rows with a matching CDR3 protein are joined into one entry that keeps the most common DNA and genes. The V and J calls were not made by the authors but by TCRdb's processing. The sample has about 70,000 distinct CDR3 sequences on record, over 8% of them singletons. The ten top clones hold roughly a sixth of the sample.

Findings and caveats that apply to the study as a whole: VDJdb matching was skewed toward anti-spike CD8 responses and likely underestimated virus-specific expansions by missing private and CD4 specificities.

This was a case-control study nested in a cohort of healthcare workers in London, UK, who had nasopharyngeal swab PCR tests and blood samples taken every week. Healthcare workers were recruited between 23 and 31 March 2020, during the week of the UK lockdown, and were followed weekly for up to about 16 weeks. V was cut back by 0 bases and J by 0 bases, leaving a gap of 12 bases between them. Looking up the germline V gene yields CDR1 LGHNA and CDR2 YNFKEQ. Its CDR3 holds 16 amino acids, cysteine through phenylalanine. Kept here is only the CDR3 DNA, which spans 48 bases and is read in frame from base 1.

The material was whole blood, obtained at baseline. The rearranged chain carries TRBV4-2 and TRBJ2-7, with TRBD1 tentatively as D gene (6 bases match). This TCR was recovered from an adult who was a healthcare worker with PCR-confirmed SARS-CoV-2 infection or an uninfected control (not recorded which). The encoded CDR3 is CASSQDLRQASYEQYF. The sequence in DNA is TGTGCCAGCAGCCAAGATCTGCGACAGGCCTCCTACGAGCAGTACTTC.